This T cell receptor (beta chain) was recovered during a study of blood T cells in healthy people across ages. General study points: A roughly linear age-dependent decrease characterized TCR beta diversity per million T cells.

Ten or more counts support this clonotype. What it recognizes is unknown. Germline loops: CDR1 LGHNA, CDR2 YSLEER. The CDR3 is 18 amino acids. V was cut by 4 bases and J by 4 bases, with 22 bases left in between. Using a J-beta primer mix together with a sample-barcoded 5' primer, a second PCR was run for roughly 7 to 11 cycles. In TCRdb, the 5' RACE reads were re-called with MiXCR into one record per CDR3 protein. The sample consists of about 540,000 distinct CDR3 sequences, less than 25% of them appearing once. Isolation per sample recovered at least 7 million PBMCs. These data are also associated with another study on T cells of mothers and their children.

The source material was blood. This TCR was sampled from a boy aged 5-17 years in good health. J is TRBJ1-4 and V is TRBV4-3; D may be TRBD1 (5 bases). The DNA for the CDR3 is TGCGCCAGCAGCCGCGGGACGATCAGACAGCATAATAATGAAAAACTGTTTTTT. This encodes CASSRGTIRQHNNEKLFF.